What follows describes a single T cell receptor beta chain. Here immunoSEQ multiplex PCR was the method, and the copy in TCRdb shows in-frame clones only, minus some. The sample consists of about 100,000 clones, approximately 92% of them appearing once. Analyses pooled second doses at about 4 or about 12 weeks. This entry belongs to a study of T cell responses to AZD1222 COVID-19 vaccine. This TCR was recovered from an adult who received the AZD1222 COVID-19 vaccine. The sequenced sample was peripheral blood, obtained 28 days after the second AZD1222 dose.

The CDR3 here is CASKRSLDGQPQHF. The CDR3 nucleotides are TGTGCCAGCAAACGATCCCTTGACGGGCAGCCCCAGCATTTT. The genes are TRBV5-6 and TRBJ1-5; no clear D. Germline CDR1 is SGHDT and CDR2 is YYEEEE. There are 14 residues in the CDR3. Trimming stripped 6 bases from V and 7 bases from J, with 17 bases between.